Listed here are 18 T cell receptor beta chains from one sample, sequenced in a study of T cell changes during pregnancy in multiple sclerosis. The protocol was immunoSEQ multiplex PCR, while the TCRdb copy is restricted to in-frame clones and leaves out a portion. In the table there are 65,000 to 85,000 clones, approximately 94% of which are singletons. The sequencing here drew on CD4+ T cells from peripheral blood mononuclear cells, taken before pregnancy. All receptors come from a female donor with multiple sclerosis, enrolled in a pregnancy study.

The chain employs TRBV6-5 and TRBJ2-4; 8 positions match TRBD2. J was trimmed by 8 bases and V by 5 bases; bases with no gene match: 8. Per germline, CDR1 MNHEY and CDR2 SVGAGI. CDR3 size: 14 residues. CDR3 nucleotides: TGTGCCAGCAGTCACCGGGAGGGAGGGGACATTCAGTACTTC. Translating gives CASSHREGGDIQYF.

This sequence joins TRBV9 and TRBJ1-1, with 7 bases identical to TRBD1. V lost 3 bases and J lost 0; bases outside the gene matches: 2. The CDR3 has 14 amino acids. Germline loops: CDR1 SGDLS, CDR2 YYNGEE. The CDR3 loop is CASSGGQLNTEAFF. The CDR3 DNA reads as TGTGCCAGCAGCGGGGGACAGTTGAACACTGAAGCTTTCTTT. Full variable domain (rest looked up from reference TRBV9 and TRBJ1-1): DSGVTQTPKHLITATGQRVTLRCSPRSGDLSVYWYQQSLDQGLQFLIQYYNGEERAKGNILERFSAQQFPDLHSELNLSSLELGDSALYFCASSGGQLNTEAFFGQGTRLTVV.

This chain joins TRBV6-6 and TRBJ1-1; 10 bases map to TRBD1. Germline assignment: CDR1 MNHNY and CDR2 SVGAGI (reference sequence). V trimming: 5 bases; J trimming: 1 base; junction bases outside the gene matches: 4. The CDR3 covers 15 residues. CDR3 amino acids: CASSNRDRGNTEAFF. The CDR3 region has the DNA TGTGCCAGCAGTAACCGGGACAGGGGGAACACTGAAGCTTTCTTT.

The rearrangement joins TRBV6-5 to TRBJ2-7; D remains unclear. Trimming cost V 6 bases and J 2 bases, with 14 bases left between them. Germline CDR1 MNHEY, CDR2 SVGAGI. The CDR3 is 14 amino acids. For the CDR3, the DNA is TGTGCCAGCAGCCGCGCCGGGTCTACCTACGAGCAGTACTTC. It encodes CASSRAGSTYEQYF.

The CDR3: CASSLDGRQPQHF. As DNA, the CDR3 is TGTGCCAGCAGCTTGGATGGCCGCCAGCCCCAGCATTTT. The J gene is TRBJ1-5, the V gene TRBV5-4; D unresolved. Germline assignment: CDR1 SGHNT and CDR2 YYREEE (reference sequence). The CDR3 extends over 13 amino acids. The ends were cut back, 0 bases at V and 7 bases at J, with 8 bases in the middle.

The rearrangement joins TRBV14 to TRBJ2-4; 7 nucleotides align to TRBD2. Germline V gives CDR1 SGHDN, CDR2 FVKESK. Unmatched junction bases numbered 12, after V lost 5 bases and J lost 11 bases. CDR3 length: 14 amino acids. The CDR3 reads CASSDSGLVGVQYF. CDR3 in DNA: TGTGCCAGCAGCGACAGTGGACTAGTCGGAGTTCAGTACTTC.

The chain carries TRBV18 and TRBJ2-7, with 7 nucleotides matching TRBD1. Germline V gene data show CDR1 as KGHSH and CDR2 as LQKENI. CDR3 length equals 14 residues. Trimming removed 0 bases from V and 4 bases from J; junction bases left unmatched: 3. CDR3 sequence reads: CASSPPNRGYEQYF. The CDR3 bases are TGTGCCAGCTCACCACCCAACAGGGGTTACGAGCAGTACTTC.

The J gene is TRBJ1-6, the V gene TRBV18; D gene ambiguous. Per germline, CDR1 KGHSH and CDR2 LQKENI. The germline V and J ends were trimmed by 3 bases and 6 bases, with 3 bases remaining between them. The CDR3 is made up of 12 amino acids. This chain's CDR3 is CASSPGNSPLHF. In nucleotides, the CDR3 is TGTGCCAGCTCACCCGGTAATTCACCCCTCCACTTT.

This chain links TRBV7-9 with TRBJ1-1, with 8 bases fitting TRBD1. The trim removed 5 bases at V and 5 bases at J, leaving 7 bases unmatched. This CDR3 has 14 residues. Per the germline V gene, CDR1 is SEHNR and CDR2 is FQNEAQ (reference sequence). The CDR3 DNA is TGTGCCAGCAGCCCACAGGGGGGTTGGACTGAAGCTTTCTTT. Translated: CASSPQGGWTEAFF. Based on the CDR3 plus reference TRBV7-9 and TRBJ1-1, the full variable domain is DTGVSQNPRHKITKRGQNVTFRCDPISEHNRLYWYRQTLGQGPEFLTYFQNEAQLEKSRLLSDRFSAERPKGSFSTLEIQRTEQGDSAMYLCASSPQGGWTEAFFGQGTRLTVV.

The rearrangement uses TRBV15 and TRBJ1-1, with D possibly TRBD1 on 6 matching bases. This CDR3 spans 14 amino acids. Germline V gene sequence: CDR1 LNHNV, CDR2 YYDKDF (reference sequence). Between the trimmed V and J ends, which lost 0 bases and 8 bases, there was a span of 13 bases. In DNA, the CDR3 is TGTGCCACCAGCAGAGATCGCAGGGGAGGGGAAGCTTTCTTT. Amino acid sequence: CATSRDRRGGEAFF.

The gene calls are TRBV11-2 and TRBJ2-7, with TRBD1 identical over 7 bases. The CDR3 has 14 amino acids. CDR1 is SGHAT and CDR2 is FQNNGV in the germline V gene. The V segment lost 5 bases and the J segment 2 bases; nucleotides outside the gene matches: 6. The DNA of the CDR3 is TGTGCCAGCAGCCCGAGACAGGGAACCTACGAGCAGTACTTC. It codes for CASSPRQGTYEQYF.

The chain links TRBV10-1 to TRBJ2-7, with 7 bases matching TRBD2. Trimming cost V 6 bases and J 4 bases; bases outside gene matches: 0. CDR3 size: 11 residues. Per germline, CDR1 WNHNN and CDR2 SYGVQD (reference sequence). The CDR3 spells CASRGLYEQYF. For the CDR3, the DNA is TGCGCCAGCAGGGGACTATACGAGCAGTACTTC.

The chain uses TRBV28 and TRBJ2-3; 11 bases are shared with TRBD1. Per the germline V gene, CDR1 is MDHEN and CDR2 is SYDVKM. V gave up 6 bases and J gave up 4 bases; unmatched junction bases: 6. The CDR3 sequence is 15 residues long. The CDR3 here is CASSSLGQGADTQYF. In DNA, the CDR3 is TGTGCCAGCAGCTCTCTGGGACAGGGGGCAGATACGCAGTATTTT.

The gene calls are TRBV6-5 and TRBJ1-3, with D unclear. The length of the CDR3 is 15 residues. With 4 bases removed from V and 4 bases from J, the gap between germline ends came to 14 bases. Germline-derived CDR1 and CDR2 are MNHEY and SVGAGI. In DNA form, the CDR3 reads TGTGCCAGCAGTTCTGGGAGGGTGTCCGGAAACACCATATATTTT. Translation gives CASSSGRVSGNTIYF.

The V gene is TRBV15, the J gene TRBJ2-2; 13 bases align to TRBD2. Germline CDR1 is LNHNV and CDR2 is YYDKDF (reference sequence). The CDR3 is made up of 19 amino acids. The V and J ends lost 0 bases and 3 bases, in that order; junction bases with no gene match: 7. The CDR3 DNA sequence: TGTGCCACCAGCAGAGATTCGTTTGGACTAGCGGGGGACACCGGGGAGCTGTTTTTT. This codes for CATSRDSFGLAGDTGELFF.

The chain couples TRBV4-1 to TRBJ2-1; no firm D call. The CDR3 has 17 residues. Germline values: CDR1 MGHRA, CDR2 YSYEKL. V was pared by 6 bases and J by 2 bases, with 20 bases between. The chain's CDR3 is CASSPDPPAATYNEQFF. The CDR3 DNA sequence: TGCGCCAGCAGTCCTGACCCCCCTGCGGCTACCTACAATGAGCAGTTCTTC.

DNA of the CDR3: TGTGCCAGCAGTCTAGACAGGCCAAGACGAATCATGTCTGGGGCCAACGTCCTGACTTTC. As protein: CASSLDRPRRIMSGANVLTF. The chain couples TRBV5-4 to TRBJ2-6, with TRBD1 as a possible D gene (6 bases). This CDR3 comprises 20 residues. With 5 bases removed from V and 1 base from J, the gap between germline ends came to 25 bases. The germline CDR1 and CDR2 sequences are SGHNT and YYREEE (reference sequence). The entire variable domain, with the rest obtained from reference TRBV5-4 and TRBJ2-6, is as follows: ETGVTQSPTHLIKTRGQQVTLRCSSQSGHNTVSWYQQALGQGPQFIFQYYREEENGRGNFPPRFSGLQFPNYSSELNVNALELDDSALYLCASSLDRPRRIMSGANVLTFGAGSRLTVL.

The rearrangement uses TRBV2 and TRBJ2-1; D is uncertain. Germline lookup yields CDR1 SNHLY and CDR2 FYNNEI. This CDR3 spans 15 amino acids. Between the trimmed V and J ends, which lost 4 bases and 0 bases, there was a span of 10 bases. For the CDR3, the DNA is TGTGCCAGCAGTGGGCGCGGCAGCTCCTACAATGAGCAGTTCTTC. It yields the protein CASSGRGSSYNEQFF.